This TCR beta chain derives from a study of blood T cell repertoires in COVID-19. Study details: The analysed material was cDNA or gDNA that came from T cells, B-cell-depleted T cells, or PBMCs.

With V trimmed by 6 bases and J by 4 bases, 10 bases remained unmatched. CDR3 length equals 15 residues. Germline values: CDR1 MNHEY, CDR2 SVGAGI. How the authors handled the data: By means of reference gene primer amplification, nucleated cell counts were estimated. Generated by immunoSEQ multiplex PCR, the TCRdb table keeps only in-frame clones and is missing some. That table gives V, J and clone size, and the DNA gave D and trimming. The table lists fewer than 300,000 clones, 82% of them singletons. Material for sequencing was peripheral blood. The V gene is TRBV6-5, the J gene TRBJ1-2, with TRBD1 matching 8 bases. The origin of this receptor is a woman between 18 and 29 years old with acute or convalescent COVID-19. The CDR3 sequence is CASSPGGTGGYGYTF. Here the CDR3 DNA reads TGTGCCAGCAGCCCCGGTGGGACAGGTGGCTATGGCTACACCTTC.